This TCR beta chain comes out of a study of cytomegalovirus exposure and HLA in healthy donors. Whereas donors were nominally healthy upon sampling, unrecorded immune exposures were probable. About this clone itself: Its specificity is not known.

Whole-study results and caveats: A later analysis linked a missense variant in DCLRE1C to the trimming of TCR beta V and J genes. As immune exposure information, only CMV serostatus was available.

PCR employed 60 Vbeta and 13 Jbeta primers. The assay was immunoSEQ multiplex PCR, and TCRdb's table has in-frame clones only and misses some. The sample has fewer than 150,000 clones; 76% are singletons. This TCR came from a man between 18 and 29 years old in good health and CMV-seronegative. Sequenced material: PBMCs.

The chain's CDR3 is CASKGQFANTGELFF. The CDR3 coding sequence is TGCGCCAGCAAAGGACAGTTCGCGAACACCGGGGAGCTGTTTTTT. The chain joins TRBV5-1 to TRBJ2-2, with a tentative D call TRBD1 (6 bases). The germline V and J ends were trimmed by 6 bases and 0 bases, with 12 bases remaining between them. The germline gives CDR1 SGHRS, CDR2 YFSETQ. The CDR3 covers 15 residues.